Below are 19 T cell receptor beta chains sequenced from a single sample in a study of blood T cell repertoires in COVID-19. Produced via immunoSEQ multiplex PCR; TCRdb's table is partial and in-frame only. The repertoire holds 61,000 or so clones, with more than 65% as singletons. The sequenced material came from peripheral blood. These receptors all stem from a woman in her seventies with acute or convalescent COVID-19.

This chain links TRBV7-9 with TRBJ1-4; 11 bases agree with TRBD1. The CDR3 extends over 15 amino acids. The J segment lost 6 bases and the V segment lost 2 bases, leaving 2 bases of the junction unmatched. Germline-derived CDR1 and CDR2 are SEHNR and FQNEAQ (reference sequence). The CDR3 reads CASSLMGQGDEKLFF. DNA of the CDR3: TGTGCCAGCAGCTTAATGGGACAGGGGGATGAAAAACTGTTTTTT.

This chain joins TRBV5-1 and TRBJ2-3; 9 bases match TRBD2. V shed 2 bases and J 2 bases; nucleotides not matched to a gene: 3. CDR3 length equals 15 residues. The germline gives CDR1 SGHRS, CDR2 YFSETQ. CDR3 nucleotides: TGCGCCAGCAGCTTTAGCGGGGGATACACAGATACGCAGTATTTT. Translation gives CASSFSGGYTDTQYF.

The CDR3 DNA is TGTGCCAGCGCTAAGGGACAGAGCTATGGCTACACCTTC. This gives the protein CASAKGQSYGYTF. The gene calls are TRBV27 and TRBJ1-2, with TRBD1 matching over 7 bases. Germline lookup yields CDR1 MNHEY and CDR2 SMNVEV (reference sequence). The CDR3 has 13 residues. Trimming cost V 8 bases and J 4 bases; bases outside gene matches: 7.

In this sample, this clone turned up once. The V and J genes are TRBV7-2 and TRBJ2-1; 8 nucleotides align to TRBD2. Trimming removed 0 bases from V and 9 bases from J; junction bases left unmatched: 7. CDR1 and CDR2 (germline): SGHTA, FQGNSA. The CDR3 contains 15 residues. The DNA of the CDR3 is TGTGCCAGCAGCTTAGCAAGAAGCGGGGGTCGTGAGCAGTTCTTC. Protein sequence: CASSLARSGGREQFF. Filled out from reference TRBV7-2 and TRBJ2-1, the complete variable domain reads GAGVSQSPSNKVTEKGKDVELRCDPISGHTALYWYRQSLGQGLEFLIYFQGNSAPDKSGLPSDRFSAERTGGSVSTLTIQRTQQEDSAVYLCASSLARSGGREQFFGPGTRLTVL.

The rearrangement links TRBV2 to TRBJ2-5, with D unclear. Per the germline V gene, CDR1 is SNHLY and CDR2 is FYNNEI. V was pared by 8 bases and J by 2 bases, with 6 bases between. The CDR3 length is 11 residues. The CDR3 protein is CASGLQETQYF. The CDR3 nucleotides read TGTGCCAGCGGCCTTCAAGAGACCCAGTACTTC.

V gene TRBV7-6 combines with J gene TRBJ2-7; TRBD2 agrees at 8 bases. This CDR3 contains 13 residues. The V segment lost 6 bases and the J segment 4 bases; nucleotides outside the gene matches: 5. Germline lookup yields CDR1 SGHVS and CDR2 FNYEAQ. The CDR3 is CASSFSGDYEQYF. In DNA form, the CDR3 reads TGTGCCAGCAGTTTTAGCGGGGATTACGAGCAGTACTTC.

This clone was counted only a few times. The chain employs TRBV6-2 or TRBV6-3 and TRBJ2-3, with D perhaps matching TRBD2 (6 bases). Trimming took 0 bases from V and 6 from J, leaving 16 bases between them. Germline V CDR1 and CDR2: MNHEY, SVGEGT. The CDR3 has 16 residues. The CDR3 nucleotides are TGTGCCAGCAGTTACTCGTTGCCCCCGGGGAGGGATACGCAGTATTTT. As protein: CASSYSLPPGRDTQYF.

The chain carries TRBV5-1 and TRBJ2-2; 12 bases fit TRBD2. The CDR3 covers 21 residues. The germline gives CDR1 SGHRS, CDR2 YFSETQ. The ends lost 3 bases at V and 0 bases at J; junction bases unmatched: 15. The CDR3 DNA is TGCGCCAGCAGCTCGTTAGGACGACGACTAGCGGGGGCCACGAACACCGGGGAGCTGTTTTTT. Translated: CASSSLGRRLAGATNTGELFF.

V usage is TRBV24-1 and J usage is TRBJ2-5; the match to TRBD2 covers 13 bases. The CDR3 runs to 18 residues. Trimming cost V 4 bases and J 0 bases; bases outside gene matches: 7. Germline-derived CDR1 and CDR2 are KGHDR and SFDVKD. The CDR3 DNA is TGTGCCACCAGTGACCTCGGGACTAGCGGGGCGTACCAAGAGACCCAGTACTTC. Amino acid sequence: CATSDLGTSGAYQETQYF.

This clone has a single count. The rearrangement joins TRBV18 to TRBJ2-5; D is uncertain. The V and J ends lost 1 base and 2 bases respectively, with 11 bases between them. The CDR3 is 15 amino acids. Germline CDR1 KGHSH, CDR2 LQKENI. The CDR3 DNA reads TGTGCCAGCTCACCACTACAGAACAAGCAAGAGACCCAGTACTTC. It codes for CASSPLQNKQETQYF. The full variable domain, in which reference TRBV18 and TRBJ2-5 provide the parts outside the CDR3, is NAGVMQNPRHLVRRRGQEARLRCSPMKGHSHVYWYRQLPEEGLKFMVYLQKENIIDESGMPKERFSAEFPKEGPSILRIQQVVRGDSAAYFCASSPLQNKQETQYFGPGTRLLVL.

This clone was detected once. In nucleotides, the CDR3 is TGTGCCAGCAGTTACTCGAAGTACAAAGGACAGGGGAACACTGAAGCTTTCTTT. It yields the protein CASSYSKYKGQGNTEAFF. This chain joins TRBV6-2 or TRBV6-3 and TRBJ1-1; 8 positions agree with TRBD1. CDR3 length: 18 amino acids. With 0 bases clipped from V and 1 base from J, the junction kept 10 bases outside the gene matches. The germline gives CDR1 MNHEY, CDR2 SVGEGT.

This CDR3 reads CASSKRQVNSPLHF. The CDR3 coding sequence is TGTGCCAGCAGCAAACGACAGGTTAATTCACCCCTCCACTTT. The rearrangement uses TRBV21-1 and TRBJ1-6; the tabulated D call, TRBD1, remains unverified against the DNA. TRBV21-1 is an annotated pseudogene. This CDR3 is built from 14 residues.

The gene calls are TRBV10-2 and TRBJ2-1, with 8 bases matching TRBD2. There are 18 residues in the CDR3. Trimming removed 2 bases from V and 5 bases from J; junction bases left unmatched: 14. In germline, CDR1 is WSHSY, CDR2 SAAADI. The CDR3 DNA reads TGCGCCAGCAGTGAGGGCACTAGCGGAACATATGAGAACAATGAGCAGTTCTTC. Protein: CASSEGTSGTYENNEQFF.

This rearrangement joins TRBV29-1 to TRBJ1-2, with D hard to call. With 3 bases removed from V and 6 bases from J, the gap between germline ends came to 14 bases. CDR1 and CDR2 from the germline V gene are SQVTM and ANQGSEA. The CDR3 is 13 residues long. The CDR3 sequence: CSVELGGLNGYTF. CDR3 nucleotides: TGCAGCGTTGAGTTAGGAGGGTTGAATGGCTACACCTTC.

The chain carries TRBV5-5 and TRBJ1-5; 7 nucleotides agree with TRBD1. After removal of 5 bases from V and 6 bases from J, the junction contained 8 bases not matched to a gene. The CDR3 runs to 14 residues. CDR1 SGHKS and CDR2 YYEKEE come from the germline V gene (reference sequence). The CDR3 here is CASSLGQRIQPQHF. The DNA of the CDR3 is TGTGCCAGCAGTCTGGGACAGAGGATTCAGCCCCAGCATTTT.

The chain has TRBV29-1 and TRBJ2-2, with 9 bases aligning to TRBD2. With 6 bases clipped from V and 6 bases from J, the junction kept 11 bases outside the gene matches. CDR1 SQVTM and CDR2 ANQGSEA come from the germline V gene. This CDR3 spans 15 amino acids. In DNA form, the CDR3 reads TGCAGCGTAGCGGCGGGGGGGCGCTTCTCCGGGGAGCTGTTTTTT. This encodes CSVAAGGRFSGELFF.

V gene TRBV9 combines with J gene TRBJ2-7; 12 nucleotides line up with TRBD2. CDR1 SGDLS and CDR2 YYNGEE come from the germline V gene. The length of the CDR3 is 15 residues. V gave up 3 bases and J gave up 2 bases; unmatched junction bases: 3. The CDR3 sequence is CASSASSGRAYEQYF. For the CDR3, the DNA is TGTGCCAGCAGCGCGTCTAGCGGGAGGGCCTACGAGCAGTACTTC.

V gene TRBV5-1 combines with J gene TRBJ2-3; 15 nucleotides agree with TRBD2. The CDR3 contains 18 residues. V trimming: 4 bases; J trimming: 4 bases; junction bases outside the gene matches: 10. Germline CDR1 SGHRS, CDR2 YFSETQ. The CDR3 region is CASSPRGLAGGRADTQYF. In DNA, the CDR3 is TGCGCCAGCAGCCCAAGAGGACTAGCGGGGGGGCGGGCAGATACGCAGTATTTT.

This chain's CDR3 is CASSLNREETQYF. CDR3 in DNA: TGTGCCAGCAGCTTAAACAGGGAAGAGACCCAGTACTTC. The chain couples TRBV7-2 to TRBJ2-5; TRBD1 is a possible D gene (6 bases). Per germline, CDR1 SGHTA and CDR2 FQGNSA. The length of the CDR3 is 13 residues. V was cut by 2 bases and J by 3 bases, with 7 bases left in between.